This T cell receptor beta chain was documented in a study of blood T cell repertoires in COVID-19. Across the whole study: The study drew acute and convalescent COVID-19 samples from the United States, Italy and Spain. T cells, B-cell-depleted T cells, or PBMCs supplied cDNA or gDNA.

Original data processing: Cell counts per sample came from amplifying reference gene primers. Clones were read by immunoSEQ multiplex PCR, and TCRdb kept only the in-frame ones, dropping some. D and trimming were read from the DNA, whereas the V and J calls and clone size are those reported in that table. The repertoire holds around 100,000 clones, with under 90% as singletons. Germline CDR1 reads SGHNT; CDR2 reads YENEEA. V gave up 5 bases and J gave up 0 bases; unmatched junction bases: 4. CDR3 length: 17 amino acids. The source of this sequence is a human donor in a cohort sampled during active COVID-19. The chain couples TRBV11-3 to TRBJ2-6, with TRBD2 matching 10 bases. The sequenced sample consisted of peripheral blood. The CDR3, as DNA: TGTGCCAGCAGCCTCGGACTAGCGGCCTCTGGGGCCAACGTCCTGACTTTC. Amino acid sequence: CASSLGLAASGANVLTF.